Presented here are 10 T cell receptor beta chains from one specimen sequenced in a study of T cells in localized non-small cell lung cancer. Some clones are missing from TCRdb's copy, which holds only in-frame ones; the method was immunoSEQ multiplex PCR. The data contain tens of thousands of clones, approximately 84% of them singletons. Sequenced material: peripheral blood, taken before any cancer treatment. All receptors derive from a female donor of 60 years or more with stage I lung adenocarcinoma.

The chain uses TRBV5-1 and TRBJ2-1; 10 nucleotides match TRBD2. CDR1 and CDR2 from the germline V gene are SGHRS and YFSETQ. This CDR3 is built from 18 residues. J gave up 0 bases and V 4 bases, and 10 bases lay outside the gene matches. The CDR3 DNA sequence: TGCGCCAGCAGCCTCGGACTAGCGGCCAGGAGCTCCTACAATGAGCAGTTCTTC. Amino acid sequence: CASSLGLAARSSYNEQFF.

The genes are TRBV2 and TRBJ2-7; D remains ambiguous. CDR1 and CDR2 from the germline V gene are SNHLY and FYNNEI. CDR3 length: 10 residues. Between the trimmed V and J ends, which lost 6 bases and 3 bases, there was a span of 3 bases. The CDR3 loop reads CASSNYEQYF. CDR3 coding DNA: TGTGCCAGCAGCAACTACGAGCAGTACTTC.

V is TRBV19 and J is TRBJ1-5; 8 nucleotides line up with TRBD1. CDR1 and CDR2 from the germline V gene are LNHDA and SQIVND (reference sequence). V lost 6 bases to trimming and J lost 0 bases; unmatched junction nucleotides: 4. This CDR3 region has 15 residues. The CDR3 here is CASRQTGDSNQPQHF. The CDR3 DNA is TGTGCCAGTAGACAGACAGGGGATAGCAATCAGCCCCAGCATTTT.

The rearrangement links TRBV9 to TRBJ2-5; maybe TRBD1 (5 bases). The V end was cut by 0 bases, the J end by 2 bases, with 8 bases between. This CDR3 has 14 amino acids. Germline lookup yields CDR1 SGDLS and CDR2 YYNGEE. This chain's CDR3 is CASSVVDTQETQYF. The CDR3 bases are TGTGCCAGCAGCGTAGTGGACACACAAGAGACCCAGTACTTC.

The V gene is TRBV2, the J gene TRBJ2-1, with 13 positions matching TRBD2. Looked up from germline, CDR1 is SNHLY and CDR2 is FYNNEI. There are 16 residues in the CDR3. The ends lost 6 bases at V and 8 bases at J; junction bases unmatched: 10. The CDR3 loop is CASSEGLAGFIYEQFF. CDR3 nucleotide sequence: TGTGCCAGCAGCGAGGGACTAGCGGGATTTATCTATGAGCAGTTCTTC.

This clone was detected a few times. Additional DNA sequences in this sample encode the identical CDR3. The rearrangement uses TRBV2 and TRBJ1-2, with 7 bases matching TRBD1. The trim removed 3 bases at V and 4 bases at J, leaving 2 bases unmatched. This CDR3 has 13 residues. Per germline, CDR1 SNHLY and CDR2 FYNNEI. Written as DNA, the CDR3 is TGTGCCAGCAGTGAGGGACAGCTCTATGGCTACACCTTC. This gives the protein CASSEGQLYGYTF.

The chain links TRBV7-2 to TRBJ2-3, with 13 bases aligning to TRBD2. After removal of 6 bases from V and 0 bases from J, the junction contained 9 bases not matched to a gene. In germline, CDR1 is SGHTA, CDR2 FQGNSA. The CDR3 extends over 18 amino acids. CDR3 sequence: CASSRRGLAGTSTDTQYF. CDR3 nucleotide sequence: TGTGCCAGCAGTCGCAGGGGACTAGCGGGAACAAGCACAGATACGCAGTATTTT.

The chain links TRBV7-9 to TRBJ2-1; possibly TRBD2 for D (5 bases). The CDR3 contains 15 residues. The ends were cut back, 1 base at V and 5 bases at J, with 12 bases in the middle. Looked up from germline, CDR1 is SEHNR and CDR2 is FQNEAQ (reference sequence). The CDR3 coding sequence is TGTGCCAGCAGCTTAGTGCGAGGGTTTCACAATGAGCAGTTCTTC. It codes for CASSLVRGFHNEQFF. Looking up the rest from reference TRBV7-9 and TRBJ2-1 gives the full variable domain: DTGVSQNPRHKITKRGQNVTFRCDPISEHNRLYWYRQTLGQGPEFLTYFQNEAQLEKSRLLSDRFSAERPKGSFSTLEIQRTEQGDSAMYLCASSLVRGFHNEQFFGPGTRLTVL.

The chain couples TRBV19 to TRBJ2-1; TRBD2 matches 14 bases. Germline values: CDR1 LNHDA, CDR2 SQIVND (reference sequence). V was pared by 6 bases and J by 5 bases, with 6 bases of the junction left unmatched. The CDR3 sequence is 16 residues long. The CDR3 nucleotides read TGTGCCAGTAGGACGACTAGCGGGGGGGCCGACAATGAGCAGTTCTTC. It specifies CASRTTSGGADNEQFF.

This clone is medium-sized (0.01 to 0.1%) by share. This chain uses TRBV18 with TRBJ1-1; D is possibly TRBD1 (6 bases). Trimming removed 5 bases from V and 4 bases from J, with 17 bases in between. Germline V gene sequence: CDR1 KGHSH, CDR2 LQKENI. The CDR3 sequence is 15 residues long. The CDR3 DNA follows: TGTGCCAGCTCAGAACTAATCGGAGGGGGCACTGAAGCTTTCTTT. This sequence encodes CASSELIGGGTEAFF.